This paragraph covers one T cell receptor (beta chain) sequence. Its antigen target is currently unknown. The record has no base qualities; no much larger clone is one base away. The sample belongs to a study of cytomegalovirus exposure and HLA in healthy donors (dated by TCRdb to 2016 to 2017). About the investigation overall: An earlier analysis of 587 of the donors reported under 300 Gb of sequence data and 117 million unique TCR beta sequences obtained from about 180 million T cells. Four or five DR-DQ haplotypes were handled as single units for association and clustering because linkage in the cohort was strong. To decide whether each TCR beta V gene segment behaved as functional or pseudogenic, an earlier analysis of some 600 of the donors relied on high-throughput TCR beta sequencing. The study combined high-throughput TCR immunosequencing, statistical association of individual TCRs with disease status, and machine learning to predict cytomegalovirus infection status. A later analysis re-analyzed previously published TCR beta repertoires from roughly 690 donors and added high-resolution HLA genotyping to study TCR occurrence patterns. Among about 370 genotyped donors of the cohort, an average of about 220,000 unique TCR beta nucleotide sequences was sequenced per donor, of which 15% to 20% were non-productive. Class I and class II HLA loci were covered by the typing at four-digit resolution. The study aimed to test whether signatures of past pathogen exposure could be identified by cataloging public T cell receptors. All discovery cohort repertoires had been generated using a single sequencing platform. Rather than drawing on any new phenotypic data, the later analysis identified candidate immune exposures from TCR beta sequences and the way those sequences occurred across donors. Along with the approximately 650-subject first cohort, a separate validation cohort of around 120 different subjects was used. Among the approximately 420 genotyped donors, around 79% belonged to the genetic ancestry cluster associated with self-reported Caucasian donors. A later genetic analysis took genome-wide SNP genotypes for about 55% of the 666 donors and used that subset as a discovery cohort. The study used immunosequencing to profile the T cell repertoires of 666 subjects and linked those repertoires to cytomegalovirus serostatus. Alongside the repertoire data, information on donor age, sex, ethnicity and CMV serostatus was compiled. Typing coverage varied by locus: roughly 629-640 donors for A, B, C, DRB1 and DQB1; approximately 500 for DQA1; 600 to 610 for DPA1; approximately 450 for DPB1. An early release that covered some 640 HLA-typed donors contained approximately 300 gigabases of sequencing data and tens of millions of unique TCR sequences. What the research found in general, with its limitations: Because some donors lacked HLA typing at each locus, the association tests relied only on the typed subset. Presence/absence analyses assumed roughly uniform sequencing depth across donors, an assumption that may not hold. The authors suggested that the approach could potentially be extended to other disease states and immunological phenotypes. The classifier was reported to diagnose cytomegalovirus status with high specificity and sensitivity in both the original and validation cohorts. While some public TCRs were present in many individuals, most TCR sequences turned up only very rarely across donors. Specific HLA alleles were associated with about 17,000 TCR beta sequences at a false discovery rate of 0.05 in a later analysis. In a later analysis, several top co-occurrence clusters were reported to appear linked to parvovirus B19, influenza, CMV and Epstein-Barr virus. A cluster of highly shared sequence variants was judged likely to represent a technical artifact of the sequencing pipeline. Linkage disequilibrium might explain the correlated functional status among segregating V segments, but an unknown experimental factor could not be ruled out. A total of 150 to 200 TCR beta chains were listed by the study as associated with cytomegalovirus. The 87-base-pair reads could not distinguish some IMGT-functional V segments, including TRBV6-2 and TRBV6-3, so those segments were excluded. A few of the identified cytomegalovirus-associated TCR beta chains were confirmed in vitro to be specific for cytomegalovirus antigens. An association between a missense DCLRE1C variant and V-gene and J-gene trimming of TCR beta chains was found in a later genetic analysis and replicated in an independent cohort. Only TCR beta chains were sequenced in this cohort, and the absence of alpha or paired-chain data limited detectable features. A later analysis found that HLA-associated TCR beta chains were more clonally expanded and had lower generation probabilities than equally common non-associated chains. The earlier analysis of 587 of the donors excluded some 16 rarely observed V segments, including chromosome 9 orphons, because counts were too low. In an earlier analysis of about 600 of the donors, most TCR beta V segments appeared in productive rearrangements about 87% or about 30% of the time, broadly matching IMGT annotations. CMV serostatus was the only immune exposure information available for the cohort. In a later analysis, most CMV-associated TCR beta chains were found to appear HLA-restricted, with HLA associations seemingly driven largely by CMV exposure. A later analysis found that TCR association rates varied across HLA loci, with DRB1 alleles showing the most associated TCRs and HLA-C alleles the fewest. A further reported finding was that TCR beta sequences accurately predicted the HLA-A and HLA-B alleles for most subjects in the first cohort. Strong co-occurrence of HLA alleles, especially DR and DQ, made assigning TCR associations to individual alleles difficult. In a later genetic analysis, fewer N-insertions in productive TCRs were reported among donors in an Asian-associated ancestry cluster than the roughly 640-donor mean.

The cohort comprised 550 to 700 healthy bone marrow donors. Cohort members were all nominally healthy when sampled, although unrecorded immune exposures were likely present. The donor was CMV seronegative and belonged to the group of several hundred seronegative cohort members. Every donor gave a peripheral blood sample, and the peripheral blood mononuclear cells from that sample were used for TCR beta sequencing. The Qiagen DNeasy Blood Extraction Kit was used to extract genomic DNA from the blood cell samples. The library was generated by the immunoSEQ multiplex PCR assay. For the multiplex PCR, a mixture combining 60 forward primers for TCR Vbeta segments and 13 reverse primers for TCR Jbeta segments was used. The CDR3 region of rearranged TCR beta genes was amplified from genomic DNA by a multiplex PCR assay. On the Illumina HiSeq System, the amplified TCR beta libraries were sequenced as 87-base-pair reads. In the source study's methods: In a later analysis, approximately 74 million unique TCR beta chains were counted across the approximately 670 repertoires, and around 10 million of these chains were shared by at least two donors. A nearest-neighbor algorithm error-corrected the raw reads and collapsed the reads into unique sequences, merging closely related sequences to remove PCR and sequencing errors. CDR3 sequences were aligned to IMGT reference sequences to assign V, D and J gene segments. For a sequence to be retained, a match of at least six nucleotides was required to both a V gene segment and a J gene segment. A rearrangement was called productive if the CDR3 had no stop codons and remained in frame with V and J, and every other rearrangement was called non-productive. Following IMGT convention, CDR3 was defined as the stretch from the second conserved V-encoded cysteine to the conserved J-encoded phenylalanine. In an earlier analysis of some 550 of the donors, sequences lacking an unambiguous match to a single V gene segment were excluded. In an earlier analysis of a few hundred of the donors, a V segment was called functional when productive rearrangements were above 56.7%, and segregating when the standard deviation between donors exceeded 5%. A statistical classification framework was developed to diagnose cytomegalovirus status using the catalog of TCR beta chain sequences. In a later analysis, TCR nucleotide sequences were compared against IMGT/GENE-DB human TR gene sequences so that V and J genes could be assigned. A later analysis assigned CDR3 sequences and most-parsimonious VDJ recombination scenarios with the TCRdist pipeline. In a later analysis, each TCR beta chain was defined by its CDR3 amino acid sequence together with its V-gene family, and reads without a unique V-gene family were excluded. A later analysis removed 450 to 600 highly shared, low-generation-probability nucleotide sequences to deal with suspected cross-contamination and a sequencing artifact. For each public chain, a later analysis derived a clonal expansion index from normalized ranks of inferred template counts within each repertoire. In a later analysis, generation probabilities were computed with a VDJ recombination model fitted to out-of-frame rearrangements, and the resulting probabilities were checked against IGoR. In a later analysis, TCR-TCR, TCR-HLA and TCR-CMV co-occurrence was scored with hypergeometric tests, and a repertoire-size bias correction was applied to TCR pairs. A later analysis estimated false discovery rates by permuting HLA or CMV assignments 20 times. In a later analysis, co-occurring TCRs were grouped using DBSCAN, and TCRdist sequence similarity was added for clustering within HLA-allele-positive subsets. Co-occurrence clustering excluded repertoires with fewer than 30,000 or more than 120,000 public chains, plus five with anomalous nucleotide sharing. The source is immuneACCESS, and TCRdb retained only in-frame sequences with V and J called. Part of the clones is not carried over; for the studies checked, unresolved V genes explain less than half of this, and the remainder is unexplained. V and J calls and clone size are those listed in that table; D and trimming were worked out from the DNA. For this sample there are about 200,000 clones; 60% to 80% appear just once. 2.9% of the sample goes to the ten largest clones.

CDR1 and CDR2 are read off the germline V gene (reference sequence) as SEHNR and FQNEAQ. The CDR3 measures 14 amino acids from cysteine to phenylalanine. Only the CDR3 portion is preserved as DNA: 42 bases, with reading frame beginning at the first base. A distance of 13 bases separates the germline ends of V and J, which lose 8 bases and 0 bases respectively. The chain is encoded by TRBV7-9 joined to TRBJ1-1; the D gene identity is not certain. The TCR was taken from a woman in her twenties or thirties in good health and CMV-seronegative. The sequenced sample consisted of PBMCs. The CDR3 corresponds to CASSGGLMNTEAFF. In nucleotide form, the sequence is TGTGCCAGCTCTGGCGGCTTGATGAACACTGAAGCTTTCTTT.